The T cell receptor beta chain described here comes from a study of blood T cell repertoires in COVID-19. The overall study: Sites across the United States, Italy and Spain contributed samples from acute and convalescent COVID-19.

V lost 7 bases and J lost 2; bases outside the gene matches: 5. The CDR3 has 14 amino acids. The germline V gene encodes CDR1 MNHEY and CDR2 SVGAGI. Original handling: By means of reference gene primer amplification, nucleated cell counts were estimated. Clones were read by immunoSEQ multiplex PCR, and TCRdb kept only the in-frame ones, dropping some. For V, J and clone size, that table is used; D and trimming come from the DNA. The sample carries under 300,000 clones, 85% recorded once. The sequencing sample was made of peripheral blood. The V and J genes are TRBV6-5 and TRBJ1-2, with TRBD1 matching 9 bases. The TCR originated in a human donor in a cohort sampled during active COVID-19. The CDR3 is CASIRTGVNYGYTF. The CDR3 nucleotides read TGTGCCAGCATACGGACAGGGGTGAACTATGGCTACACCTTC.